This is a list of T cell receptor beta chains from one sample in a study of cytomegalovirus exposure and HLA in healthy donors. Sequencing was performed with immunoSEQ multiplex PCR; in TCRdb, only in-frame clones are kept and a portion is missing. The sample contains some 140,000 clones, approximately 87% of which appear only once. The sequenced sample was PBMCs. These receptors originate from a man between 18 and 35 years old in good health and CMV-seronegative. Each CDR3 is given with its conserved first and last residue. The D gene is left open where the match is weak. Clone size is not always given. Where it is, it says once, few, many or a class for expanded clones.

>-|TRBV5-4|TRBJ2-1|-
TGTGCCAGCAGCTATGGGGCCAATGAGCAGTTCTTC
CASSYGANEQFF
>once|TRBV5-1|TRBJ2-1|TRBD1
TGCGCCAGCAGGTGGGGACAGGGTGAGAATGAGCAGTTCTTC
CASRWGQGENEQFF
>-|TRBV9|TRBJ2-3|-
TGTGCCAGCAGCGTAGACGGTAGCGAACCGACGGATACGCAGTATTTT
CASSVDGSEPTDTQYF
>-|TRBV5-5|TRBJ1-2|-
TGTGCCAGCAGCTTGCGGAGGGATCTCCTCTATGGCTACACCTTC
CASSLRRDLLYGYTF
>-|TRBV2|TRBJ1-1|-
TGTGCCAGCAGTGTTTGGGGGGGGAACACTGAAGCTTTCTTT
CASSVWGGNTEAFF
>few|TRBV11-2|TRBJ2-7|TRBD1
TGTGCCAGCAGGAGAGGTTGGGACAGCGTCTCCTACGAGCAGTACTTC
CASRRGWDSVSYEQYF
>-|TRBV7-2|TRBJ2-7|TRBD2
TGTGCCAGCAGCTTCCGCCTAACTAGCGGGAGGGCTAACGAGCAGTACTTC
CASSFRLTSGRANEQYF
>-|TRBV27|TRBJ2-7|-
TGTGCCAGCAGTTTAGCGGGGACCTCCTACGAGCAGTACTTC
CASSLAGTSYEQYF
>few|TRBV28|TRBJ2-7|-
TGTGCCAGCACTGCCGACAGAGGTAAAAAGGTTCTTTCCTACGAGCAGTACTTC
CASTADRGKKVLSYEQYF
>-|TRBV2|TRBJ1-2|-
TGTGCCAGCATCGTCCAGGGAGGTGCCGGCTATGGCTACACCTTC
CASIVQGGAGYGYTF
>-|TRBV5-1|TRBJ2-2|TRBD1
TGCGCCAGCAGCCTGGACAGGGCGAACACCGGGGAGCTGTTTTTT
CASSLDRANTGELFF
>-|TRBV2|TRBJ2-6|TRBD1
TGTGCCAGCAGGAAGGGGACAGGGTCTGGGGCCAACGTCCTGACTTTC
CASRKGTGSGANVLTF
>once|TRBV7-6|TRBJ2-1|TRBD2
TGTGCCAGCAGCTTCGTACTAGCGGGAGGGTTTAGCTCCTACAATGAGCAGTTCTTC
CASSFVLAGGFSSYNEQFF
>-|TRBV4-2|TRBJ2-5|TRBD2
TGTGCCAGCAGCCAAGATGGGGCTAGCGGGGGGCAAGAGACCCAGTACTTC
CASSQDGASGGQETQYF
>-|TRBV28|TRBJ1-5|TRBD1
TGTGCCAGCAGTACCCCGGGACAGTATCAGCCCCAGCATTTT
CASSTPGQYQPQHF
>-|TRBV19|TRBJ2-1|TRBD2
TGTGCCAGTTCCCTAGGGACTAGCGGAATCAATGAGCAGTTCTTC
CASSLGTSGINEQFF
>once|TRBV5-1|TRBJ2-1|-
TGCGCCAGCAGCGGGAACCCTAGAGGGCGTTGGAATGAGCAGTTCTTC
CASSGNPRGRWNEQFF
>few|TRBV11-2|TRBJ1-2|-
TGTGCCAGCAGCTTCGGGTTTGGCTACACCTTC
CASSFGFGYTF
>-|TRBV6-5|TRBJ1-5|-
TGTGCCAGCAGTTACGGCGGGAGCAATCAGCCCCAGCATTTT
CASSYGGSNQPQHF
>-|TRBV11-2|TRBJ2-3|TRBD2
TGTGCCAGCAGCTTAGATCTGGGACTAGCGGGGTCGAACCTCACAGATACGCAGTATTTT
CASSLDLGLAGSNLTDTQYF
>-|TRBV7-9|TRBJ1-4|-
TGTGCCAGCAGCCCCCGAGGAGGGGCGGGAGATGAAAAACTGTTTTTT
CASSPRGGAGDEKLFF
>-|TRBV27|TRBJ1-4|-
TGTGCCAGCAGTTCGAGGACAGATGAAAAACTGTTTTTT
CASSSRTDEKLFF
>-|TRBV11-2|TRBJ2-1|TRBD2
TGTGCCAGCAGCGACGGACTAGCGGGAGGGTTCAATGAGCAGTTCTTC
CASSDGLAGGFNEQFF
>once|TRBV27|TRBJ2-2|TRBD2
TGTGCCAGCAGTTTTATGGGACTAGCGGACACCGGGGAGCTGTTTTTT
CASSFMGLADTGELFF